This T cell receptor (beta chain) was recovered during a study of blood T cells in healthy people across ages. Study observations and caveats: Unknown CMV status may confound age-related changes in expanded clones. TCR beta diversity per million T cells fell roughly linearly with age.

This clonotype occurred a few times. Its antigen is not known. A second PCR of 7 to 11 cycles used a sample-barcoded 5' primer and a J-beta primer mix. The template-switch adaptor was a 5' adaptor with 12 random nucleotides. It tagged each cDNA molecule. TCRdb analysed the 5' RACE reads with MiXCR anew, one entry per CDR3 protein. The sample includes about 800,000 distinct CDR3 sequences, 35% to 60% of them seen just once. The CDR3 contains 16 residues. Between the trimmed V and J ends, which lost 1 base and 8 bases, there was a span of 18 bases. CDR1 and CDR2 (germline): LGHNA, YSLEER. Each donor gave 9 to 10 milliliters of peripheral blood.

The chain carries TRBV4-3 and TRBJ2-1; D may be TRBD2 (6 bases). This receptor was obtained from a man older than 75 in good health. The sequencing sample was made of blood. The CDR3 DNA is TGCGCCAGCAGCCAAGGCAAAACTAGCTGGGAGGATGAGCAGTTCTTC. It encodes CASSQGKTSWEDEQFF.